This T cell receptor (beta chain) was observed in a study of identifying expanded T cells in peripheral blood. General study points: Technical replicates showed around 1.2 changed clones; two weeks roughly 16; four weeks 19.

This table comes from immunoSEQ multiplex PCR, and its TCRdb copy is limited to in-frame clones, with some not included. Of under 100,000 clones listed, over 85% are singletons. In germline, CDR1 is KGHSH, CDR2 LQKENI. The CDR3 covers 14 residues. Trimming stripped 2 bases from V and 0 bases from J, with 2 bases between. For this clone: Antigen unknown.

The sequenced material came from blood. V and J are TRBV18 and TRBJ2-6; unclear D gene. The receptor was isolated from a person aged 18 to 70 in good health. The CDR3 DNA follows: TGTGCCAGCTCACCAGCCTCTGGGGCCAACGTCCTGACTTTC. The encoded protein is CASSPASGANVLTF.